The clone carrying this T cell receptor beta chain was counted between two and nine times. This entry belongs to a study of T cells after yellow fever vaccination. Trimming took 4 bases from V and 7 from J, leaving 17 bases between them. Germline V lookup: CDR1 SGHNT, CDR2 YYREEE (reference sequence). The CDR3 totals 14 residues. TCRdb redid the calling of the 5' RACE reads with MiXCR, one entry per CDR3 protein. This table holds a few hundred thousand distinct CDR3 sequences, roughly 4.8% found once. The genes are TRBV5-4 and TRBJ1-2; possibly TRBD1 for D (5 bases). The sequence was obtained from a man younger than 35 who received the YFV17D yellow fever vaccine. The sample in question was CD4+ T cells sorted from PBMCs, obtained on the day of the yellow fever booster vaccination. CDR3: CASSNSGQGIGYTF. CDR3 nucleotide sequence: TGTGCCAGCAGCAATAGCGGCCAGGGAATTGGCTACACCTTC.